The subject of this entry is one TCR beta chain. This entry comes from a study of cytomegalovirus exposure and HLA in healthy donors. Trimming cost V 2 bases and J 3 bases, with 14 bases left between them. The V gene's germline CDR1 is SGHNT and CDR2 YYREEE (reference sequence). This CDR3 is built from 15 residues. PCR employed 60 Vbeta and 13 Jbeta primers. The repertoire was sequenced with immunoSEQ multiplex PCR; TCRdb's copy has only in-frame clones and lacks some. In all, the sample yields over 100,000 clones. What was sequenced was PBMCs. The gene calls are TRBV5-4 and TRBJ2-5; D may be TRBD2 (5 bases). The sequence was obtained from a man between 18 and 29 years old in good health and CMV-seronegative. The CDR3 coding sequence is TGTGCCAGCAGCTTTCATGGACTTCTAGAAGAGACCCAGTACTTC. Its protein product is CASSFHGLLEETQYF.